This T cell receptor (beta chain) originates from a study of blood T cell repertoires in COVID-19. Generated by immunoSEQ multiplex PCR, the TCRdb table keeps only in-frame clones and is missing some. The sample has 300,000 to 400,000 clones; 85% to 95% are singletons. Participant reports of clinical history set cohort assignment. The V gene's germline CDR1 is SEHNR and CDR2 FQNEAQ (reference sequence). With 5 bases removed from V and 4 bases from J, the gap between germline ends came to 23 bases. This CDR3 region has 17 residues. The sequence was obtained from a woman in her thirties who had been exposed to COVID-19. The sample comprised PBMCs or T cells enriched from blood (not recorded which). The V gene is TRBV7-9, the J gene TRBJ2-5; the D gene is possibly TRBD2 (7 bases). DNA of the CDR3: TGTGCCAGCAGCCTACCGTCGGGCGGGGGCGAAGGAGAGACCCAGTACTTC. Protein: CASSLPSGGGEGETQYF. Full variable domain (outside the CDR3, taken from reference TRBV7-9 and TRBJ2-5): DTGVSQNPRHKITKRGQNVTFRCDPISEHNRLYWYRQTLGQGPEFLTYFQNEAQLEKSRLLSDRFSAERPKGSFSTLEIQRTEQGDSAMYLCASSLPSGGGEGETQYFGPGTRLLVL.